The entry that follows covers one T cell receptor beta chain sequence. The sample belongs to a study of technical replicates of blood from a handful of donors. Profiling relied on immunoSEQ multiplex PCR, and the TCRdb table lists in-frame clones only, not all of them. The sample yields tens of thousands of clones, roughly 97% seen once. Losses at the gene ends were 2 bases for V and 4 bases for J; bases not matched to a gene: 7. This CDR3 has 16 amino acids. Germline values: CDR1 KGHSH, CDR2 LQKENI. The V gene is TRBV18, the J gene TRBJ2-2; 7 bases are shared with TRBD1. This receptor was identified in a human donor in good health. Specimen: T cells isolated from PBMCs. CDR3 DNA: TGTGCCAGCTCACCAAAGGGGGCGAGAGGCACCGGGGAGCTGTTTTTT. It codes for CASSPKGARGTGELFF.